This entry is about one T cell receptor (beta chain). The CDR3 is 12 residues long. V was cut by 0 bases and J by 8 bases, with 5 bases left in between. CDR1 and CDR2 (germline): ENHRY, SYGVKD. Generated by immunoSEQ multiplex PCR, the TCRdb table keeps only in-frame clones and is missing some. The sample holds tens of thousands of clones; 91% are singletons and the top ten take under 8.5%. This specimen comes from a study of OX40 agonist ivuxolimab in advanced cancers. Looking at the study overall: Eligibility admitted prior anti-PD-1, anti-PD-L1 or anti-CTLA-4 therapy; roughly 39% had some. Three dose-escalation patients had partial responses: one with hepatocellular carcinoma and two with cutaneous melanoma.

The chain links TRBV10-3 to TRBJ2-1; D not resolved. Here the sequenced sample was CD4+ or CD8+ T cells sorted from blood, taken in a trial of the OX40 agonist ivuxolimab. This receptor was obtained from an adult with an advanced solid tumor such as melanoma, head and neck, liver or kidney cancer. The CDR3 is CAISESLDEQFF. The DNA of the CDR3 is TGTGCCATCAGTGAGTCGTTGGATGAGCAGTTCTTC.